Here is one T cell receptor (beta chain) with its context. This entry is derived from a study of shared clonotypes between healthy human individuals. Profiled with immunoSEQ multiplex PCR; TCRdb holds only in-frame clones, not every one. The repertoire holds 2 million to 2.5 million clones, 93% seen once, with about 0.41% in the top ten. The germline CDR1 and CDR2 sequences are KGHSH and LQKENI. V was cut by 1 base and J by 5 bases, with 11 bases left in between. The CDR3 contains 14 residues. Material: naive CD4+ T cells from PBMCs. The subset denotes: CD45RA+ positively selected. This clonotype was sampled from a man aged 18 to 29 in good health. Some clones in this sample may be carry-over from other donors' samples. The V call is TRBV18, the J call TRBJ1-2; no clear D. Here the CDR3 reads CASSPQRGVYGYTF. CDR3 nucleotides: TGTGCCAGCTCACCACAACGCGGCGTTTATGGCTACACCTTC.